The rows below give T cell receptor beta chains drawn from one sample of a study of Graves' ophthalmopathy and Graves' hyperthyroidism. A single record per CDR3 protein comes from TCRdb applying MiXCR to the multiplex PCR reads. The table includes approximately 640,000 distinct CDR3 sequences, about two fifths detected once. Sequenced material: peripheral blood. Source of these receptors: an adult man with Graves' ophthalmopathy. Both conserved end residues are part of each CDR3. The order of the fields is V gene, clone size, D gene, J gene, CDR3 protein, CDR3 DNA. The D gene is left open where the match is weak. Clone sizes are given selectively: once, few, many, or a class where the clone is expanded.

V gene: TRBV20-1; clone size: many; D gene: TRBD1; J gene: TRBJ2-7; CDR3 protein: CSAGTGGVEQYF; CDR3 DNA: TGCAGTGCTGGGACAGGGGGCGTCGAGCAGTACTTC
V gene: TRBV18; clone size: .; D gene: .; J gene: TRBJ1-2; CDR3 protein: CASSPTGLYGYTF; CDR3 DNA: TGTGCCAGCTCACCAACCGGTTTATATGGCTACACCTTC
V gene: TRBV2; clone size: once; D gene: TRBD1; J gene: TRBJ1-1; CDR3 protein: CASSWGQPEDTEAFF; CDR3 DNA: TGTGCCAGCAGCTGGGGACAGCCTGAGGACACTGAAGCTTTCTTT
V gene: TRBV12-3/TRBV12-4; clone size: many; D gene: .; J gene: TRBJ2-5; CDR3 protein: CASSFGRIRETQYF; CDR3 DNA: TGTGCCAGCAGTTTCGGCAGGATACGGGAGACCCAGTACTTC
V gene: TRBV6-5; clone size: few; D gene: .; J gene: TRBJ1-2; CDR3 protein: CASRTETNYGYTF; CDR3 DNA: TGTGCCAGCCGGACAGAGACTAACTATGGCTACACCTTC
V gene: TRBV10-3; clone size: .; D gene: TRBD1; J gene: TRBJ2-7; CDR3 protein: CASSARPGQGTTYEQYF; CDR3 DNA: TGTGCCAGCAGTGCCCGTCCGGGACAGGGAACCACCTACGAGCAGTACTTC
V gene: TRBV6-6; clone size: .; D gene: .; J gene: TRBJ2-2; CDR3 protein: CAIAEGANTGELFF; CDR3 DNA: TGTGCCATCGCGGAGGGCGCGAACACCGGGGAGCTGTTTTTT
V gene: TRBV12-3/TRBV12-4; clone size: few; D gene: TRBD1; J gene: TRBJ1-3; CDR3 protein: CASSLRADRGSGNTIYF; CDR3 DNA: TGTGCCAGCAGTTTACGGGCAGACAGGGGCTCTGGAAACACCATATATTTT
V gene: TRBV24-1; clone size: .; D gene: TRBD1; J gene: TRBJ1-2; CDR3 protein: CATSDLRDRGSRSYTF; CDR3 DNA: TGTGCCACCAGTGATTTGCGGGACAGGGGCTCGCGAAGCTACACCTTC
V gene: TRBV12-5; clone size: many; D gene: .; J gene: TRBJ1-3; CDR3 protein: CASGSWSGNTIYF; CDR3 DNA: TGTGCTAGTGGTTCTTGGTCTGGAAACACCATATATTTT
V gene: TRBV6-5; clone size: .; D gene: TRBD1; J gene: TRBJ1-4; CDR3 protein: CASSEATGDNEKLFF; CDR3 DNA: TGTGCCAGCAGTGAAGCGACAGGGGATAATGAAAAACTGTTTTTT
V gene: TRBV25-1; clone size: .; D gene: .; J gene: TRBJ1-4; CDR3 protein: CAGSEPGVKDEELFF; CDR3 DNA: TGTGCCGGCAGTGAACCGGGCGTTAAGGATGAAGAACTGTTTTTT
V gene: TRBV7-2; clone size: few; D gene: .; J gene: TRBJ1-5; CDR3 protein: CASSQVWQGNQPQHF; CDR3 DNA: TGCGCCAGCAGCCAAGTCTGGCAGGGGAATCAGCCCCAGCATTTT
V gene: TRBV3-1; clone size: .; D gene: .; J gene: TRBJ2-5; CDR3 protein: CASSQDLVGREETQYF; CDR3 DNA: TGTGCCAGCAGCCAAGATCTTGTAGGCCGCGAAGAGACCCAGTACTTC
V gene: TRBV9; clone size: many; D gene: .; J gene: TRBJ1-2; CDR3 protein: CASSARVWGDGYTF; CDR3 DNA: TGTGCCAGCAGCGCGAGGGTCTGGGGCGATGGCTACACCTTC
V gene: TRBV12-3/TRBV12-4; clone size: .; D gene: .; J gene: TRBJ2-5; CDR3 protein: CASGLKGSRVGETQYF; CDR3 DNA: TGTGCTAGTGGTTTGAAGGGAAGTAGGGTTGGGGAGACCCAGTACTTC
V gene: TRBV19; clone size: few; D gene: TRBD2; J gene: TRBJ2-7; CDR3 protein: CASSSHTGLAGRSLYEQYF; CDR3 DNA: TGTGCCAGTAGTTCACACACGGGACTAGCGGGCCGATCCCTCTACGAGCAGTACTTC
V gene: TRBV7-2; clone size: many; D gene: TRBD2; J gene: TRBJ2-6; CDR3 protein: CASIDQMGSGTSDSGANVLTF; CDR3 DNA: TGTGCCAGCATCGACCAGATGGGGAGTGGGACTAGCGACTCTGGGGCCAACGTCCTGACTTTC
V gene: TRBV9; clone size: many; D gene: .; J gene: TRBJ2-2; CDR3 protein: CASSVGDTGELFF; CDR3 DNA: TGTGCCAGCAGCGTAGGGGACACCGGGGAGCTGTTTTTT
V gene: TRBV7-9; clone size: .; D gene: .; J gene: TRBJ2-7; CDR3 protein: CASSPGAGTYEQYF; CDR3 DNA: TGTGCCAGCAGCCCCGGGGCAGGTACCTACGAGCAGTACTTC
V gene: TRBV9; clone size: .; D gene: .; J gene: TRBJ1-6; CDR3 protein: CASSANPGGYNSPLHF; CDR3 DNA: TGTGCCAGCAGCGCCAACCCGGGCGGGTACAATTCACCCCTCCACTTT
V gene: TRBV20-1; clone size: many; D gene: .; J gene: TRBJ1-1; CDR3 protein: CSTGRSTYEAFF; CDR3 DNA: TGCAGTACGGGTAGGTCCACATATGAAGCTTTCTTT
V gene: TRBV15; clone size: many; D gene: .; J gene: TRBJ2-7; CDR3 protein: CATSSGRLAQGSREQYF; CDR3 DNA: TGTGCCACCAGCAGTGGGAGGTTGGCACAGGGCTCGAGGGAGCAGTACTTC
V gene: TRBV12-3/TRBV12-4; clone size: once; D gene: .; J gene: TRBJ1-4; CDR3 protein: CASSWGPREPFF; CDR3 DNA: TGTGCCAGCAGTTGGGGTCCCCGGGAACCGTTTTTT
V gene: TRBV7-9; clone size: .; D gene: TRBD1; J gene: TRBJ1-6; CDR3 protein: CANSLGGRTGSNSPLHF; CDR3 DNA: TGTGCCAACAGCTTAGGCGGCCGGACAGGGAGTAATTCACCCCTCCACTTT
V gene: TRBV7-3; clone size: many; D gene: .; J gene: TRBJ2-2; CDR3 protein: CASSLTFLTGELFF; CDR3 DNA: TGTGCCAGCAGCTTAACTTTCCTTACCGGGGAGCTGTTTTTT
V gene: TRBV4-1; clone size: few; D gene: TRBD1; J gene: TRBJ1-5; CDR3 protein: CASSQDTRQGAFQPQHF; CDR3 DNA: TGCGCCAGCAGCCAAGATACACGCCAGGGGGCTTTCCAGCCCCAGCATTTT
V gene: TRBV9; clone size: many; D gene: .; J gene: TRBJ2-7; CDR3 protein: CASSVGQGFSYEQYF; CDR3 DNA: TGTGCCAGCAGCGTTGGTCAGGGGTTCTCCTACGAGCAGTACTTC
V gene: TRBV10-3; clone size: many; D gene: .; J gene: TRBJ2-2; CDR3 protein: CAISVGGLALENTGELFF; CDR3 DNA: TGTGCCATCAGTGTGGGGGGACTCGCCTTAGAGAACACCGGGGAGCTGTTTTTT
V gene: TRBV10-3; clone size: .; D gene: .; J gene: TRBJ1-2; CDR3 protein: CASSDLSQGSYTF; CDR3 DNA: TGTGCCAGCAGTGACCTATCACAGGGATCCTACACCTTC
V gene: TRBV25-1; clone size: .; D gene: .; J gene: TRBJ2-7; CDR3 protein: CASSEFSSPREQYF; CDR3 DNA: TGTGCCAGCAGTGAATTTAGTAGCCCTAGAGAGCAGTACTTC
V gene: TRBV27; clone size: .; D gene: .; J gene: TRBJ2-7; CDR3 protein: CASSLMGLGPPYEQYF; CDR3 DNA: TGTGCCAGCAGTTTAATGGGCCTGGGTCCTCCTTACGAGCAGTACTTC
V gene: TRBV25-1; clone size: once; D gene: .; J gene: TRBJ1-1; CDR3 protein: CASSEAGGGGGTEAFF; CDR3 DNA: TGTGCCAGCAGTGAAGCCGGGGGGGGTGGGGGCACTGAAGCTTTCTTT
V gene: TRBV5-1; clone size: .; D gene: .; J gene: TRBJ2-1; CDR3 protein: CASSFQTPDNEQFF; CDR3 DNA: TGCGCCAGCAGCTTTCAGACACCGGACAATGAGCAGTTCTTC
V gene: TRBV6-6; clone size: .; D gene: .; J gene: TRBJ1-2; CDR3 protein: CAAWGPTGLGDYGYTF; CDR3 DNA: TGTGCCGCTTGGGGGCCCACAGGGCTCGGAGACTATGGCTACACCTTC